One and the same sample provided the 26 T cell receptor beta chains below, sequenced in a study of blood T cell repertoires in COVID-19. Generated by immunoSEQ multiplex PCR, the TCRdb table keeps only in-frame clones and is missing some. The sample holds 40,000 to 55,000 clones; roughly 90% are singletons and the top ten take around a tenth. Sequenced sample: peripheral blood. The receptors were gathered from a woman aged 80 or over with acute or convalescent COVID-19.

This rearrangement joins TRBV5-1 to TRBJ1-6, with a possible D match to TRBD1 (5 bases). V was pared by 0 bases and J by 8 bases, with 6 bases between. Germline values: CDR1 SGHRS, CDR2 YFSETQ. CDR3 length equals 13 residues. The CDR3: CASSLEGDSPLHF. In nucleotides, the CDR3 is TGCGCCAGCAGCTTGGAAGGGGATTCACCCCTCCACTTT.

The rearrangement uses TRBV11-2 and TRBJ2-7; D may be TRBD2 (7 bases). The germline V gene has CDR1 SGHAT and CDR2 FQNNGV. The ends were cut back, 1 base at V and 6 bases at J, with 10 bases in the middle. This CDR3 spans 13 amino acids. This CDR3 reads CASSLGEGVEQYF. The CDR3 DNA is TGTGCCAGCAGCTTAGGGGAGGGGGTCGAGCAGTACTTC.

This clone was picked up one time. V is TRBV3-1 (or the pseudogene TRBV3-2) and J is TRBJ2-7; D not resolved. V shed 2 bases and J shed 6 bases, with 8 bases lying between them. This CDR3 region has 12 residues. CDR1 and CDR2 (germline): LGHDT, YNNKEL (reference sequence). CDR3: CASSQSVAEQYF. DNA for the CDR3: TGTGCCAGCAGCCAATCCGTGGCCGAGCAGTACTTC.

This chain uses TRBV7-2 with TRBJ2-7; tentative D call: TRBD1 (7 bases). Trimming took 4 bases from V and 9 from J, leaving 19 bases between them. The germline V gene encodes CDR1 SGHTA and CDR2 FQGNSA. CDR3 length equals 14 residues. The CDR3 sequence: CASSSTRGPDGQYF. CDR3 DNA: TGTGCCAGCAGCTCGACTAGGGGGCCCGATGGGCAGTACTTC.

J is TRBJ1-4 and V is TRBV2; D gene unclear. Trimming removed 5 bases at V and 1 base at J, with 11 bases between. The CDR3 sequence is 15 residues long. Germline CDR1 is SNHLY and CDR2 is FYNNEI. The DNA for the CDR3 is TGTGCCAGCAGTAAGGAGGTCGGAACTAATGAAAAACTGTTTTTT. This codes for CASSKEVGTNEKLFF. Full variable domain (remainder filled in from reference TRBV2 and TRBJ1-4): EPEVTQTPSHQVTQMGQEVILRCVPISNHLYFYWYRQILGQKVEFLVSFYNNEISEKSEIFDDQFSVERPDGSNFTLKIRSTKLEDSAMYFCASSKEVGTNEKLFFGSGTQLSVL.

This clone was counted only a few times. The chain combines TRBV30 with TRBJ2-7; 9 bases agree with TRBD1. The CDR3 has 14 amino acids. The V and J ends lost 4 bases and 5 bases, in that order; junction bases with no gene match: 9. Germline V gene data show CDR1 as GTSNPN and CDR2 as SVGIG (reference sequence). In nucleotides, the CDR3 is TGTGCCTGGATCCCTCCGGGACAGGGCCACGAGCAGTACTTC. Protein sequence: CAWIPPGQGHEQYF.

The chain links TRBV6-5 to TRBJ1-2, with 9 bases identical to TRBD1. Germline trimming cut 8 bases from V and 4 bases from J; bases unmatched to any gene: 11. CDR3 length: 15 residues. CDR1 and CDR2 (germline): MNHEY, SVGAGI. CDR3: CASGGQGSPFYGYTF. The DNA for the CDR3 is TGTGCCAGCGGGGGACAGGGTTCCCCTTTCTATGGCTACACCTTC.

CDR3 loop: CASSKREDKGPQETQYF. Here the CDR3 DNA reads TGTGCCAGCAGCAAAAGGGAGGACAAAGGCCCACAAGAGACCCAGTACTTC. The J gene is TRBJ2-5, the V gene TRBV21-1; the table gives TRBD2 as D, unverified against the DNA. TRBV21-1 is given as a pseudogene. This CDR3 spans 17 amino acids.

The chain has TRBV9 and TRBJ1-2; 9 bases map to TRBD1. Looked up from germline, CDR1 is SGDLS and CDR2 is YYNGEE. This CDR3 is built from 13 residues. V dropped 3 bases and J dropped 5; count of bases not matched to a gene: 2. CDR3 in DNA: TGTGCCAGCAGCGGGACAGGGGCGTATGGCTACACCTTC. Its protein product is CASSGTGAYGYTF.

This clone was recorded only once. The J gene is TRBJ2-7, the V gene TRBV29-1; TRBD1 might be the D (5 bases). The CDR3 covers 11 residues. The V gene lost 4 bases and the J gene lost 1 base, with 5 bases spanning the gap. Germline loops: CDR1 SQVTM, CDR2 ANQGSEA. CDR3 amino acids: CSVGQSYEQYF. The CDR3 DNA sequence: TGCAGCGTTGGACAGTCCTACGAGCAGTACTTC.

The chain joins TRBV18 to TRBJ2-1; 8 bases agree with TRBD2. The CDR3 spans 17 residues. Trimming at V came to 2 bases and at J to 4 bases, leaving 10 bases not matched to a gene. The germline V gene encodes CDR1 KGHSH and CDR2 LQKENI. The CDR3 protein is CASSPGLTSGVYNEQFF. As DNA, the CDR3 is TGTGCCAGCTCACCAGGTCTAACTAGCGGAGTTTACAATGAGCAGTTCTTC.

The chain uses TRBV24-1 and TRBJ2-1; D gene ambiguous. V lost 4 bases and J 0 bases, leaving 18 bases between the germline ends. Germline-derived CDR1 and CDR2 are KGHDR and SFDVKD. CDR3 length equals 18 residues. CDR3 DNA sequence: TGTGCCACCAGTGAGTGGGCCTCTATAAACCACTCCTACAATGAGCAGTTCTTC. Translation: CATSEWASINHSYNEQFF.

The CDR3 nucleotides read TGTGCCAGTAGTATTGGGGGAGGGAGCGGAGGAGCTTTCTTT. This sequence encodes CASSIGGGSGGAFF. The J gene is TRBJ1-1, the V gene TRBV19; weak D call: TRBD1 (5 bases). This CDR3 is 14 amino acids long. V was cut by 3 bases and J by 10 bases, with 18 bases left in between. CDR1 and CDR2 (germline): LNHDA, SQIVND (reference sequence).

J is TRBJ2-5 and V is TRBV7-2; no reliable D call. Germline CDR1 SGHTA, CDR2 FQGNSA. The CDR3 contains 13 residues. V lost 11 bases and J lost 2, with 15 bases in between. The chain's CDR3 is CACGSALQETQYF. CDR3 in DNA: TGTGCCTGTGGTTCCGCACTACAAGAGACCCAGTACTTC. Supplemented by reference TRBV7-2 and TRBJ2-5, the full variable domain reads GAGVSQSPSNKVTEKGKDVELRCDPISGHTALYWYRQSLGQGLEFLIYFQGNSAPDKSGLPSDRFSAERTGGSVSTLTIQRTQQEDSAVYLCACGSALQETQYFGPGTRLLVL.

This clone was observed once. The chain recombines TRBV5-1 with TRBJ2-1, with TRBD2 identical over 9 bases. This CDR3 has 14 residues. Germline-derived CDR1 and CDR2 are SGHRS and YFSETQ. V lost 9 bases and J lost 5; bases outside the gene matches: 9. CDR3 protein: CATGRLAEDNEQFF. CDR3 in DNA: TGCGCCACGGGTCGACTAGCGGAGGACAATGAGCAGTTCTTC.

The rearrangement joins TRBV6-5 to TRBJ1-6; 9 bases line up with TRBD1. The trim removed 7 bases at V and 4 bases at J, leaving 5 bases unmatched. From germline, CDR1 is MNHEY and CDR2 SVGAGI. CDR3 length: 15 residues. Here the CDR3 reads CASNLGQGYNSPLHF. The CDR3 bases are TGTGCCAGCAACCTTGGACAGGGGTATAATTCACCCCTCCACTTT.

The V and J genes are TRBV2 and TRBJ1-5, with a weak D call TRBD1 (6 bases). Germline V gives CDR1 SNHLY, CDR2 FYNNEI. V lost 1 base and J lost 7, with 14 bases in between. This CDR3 region has 15 residues. DNA for the CDR3: TGTGCCAGCAGTGAAGATCGGGGGGCACGGCAGCCCCAGCATTTT. As protein: CASSEDRGARQPQHF.

The CDR3 DNA sequence: TGTGCCAGCAGCCGACGGCTAGCGGGGGGGACCTACGAGCAGTACTTC. Amino acid sequence: CASSRRLAGGTYEQYF. The chain joins TRBV6-6 to TRBJ2-7, with 12 bases identical to TRBD2. V shed 6 bases, J shed 2 bases, and the junction held 8 bases outside the gene matches. The length of the CDR3 is 16 residues. The germline gives CDR1 MNHNY, CDR2 SVGAGI (reference sequence).

The gene calls are TRBV12-1 and TRBJ2-1; the table's TRBD2 call for D was not verified on the DNA. TRBV12-1 is annotated as a pseudogene. There are 14 residues in the CDR3. The CDR3 bases are TGTGCCAGCAGCCCCGAGGAGTCGGGGGATGAGCAGTTCTTC. Its translation is CASSPEESGDEQFF.

The chain uses TRBV7-2 and TRBJ2-2; possible D gene TRBD2, 5 bases. The CDR3 loop spans 13 amino acids. The germline gives CDR1 SGHTA, CDR2 FQGNSA. Deletions cut 3 bases from V and 4 bases from J, with 6 bases between. CDR3 in amino acids: CASSFAGTGELFF. DNA of the CDR3: TGTGCCAGCAGCTTCGCGGGCACCGGGGAGCTGTTTTTT.

The chain couples TRBV20-1 to TRBJ1-1; TRBD1 aligns across 8 bases. V shed 3 bases and J 4 bases; nucleotides not matched to a gene: 7. Germline V gene sequence: CDR1 DFQATT, CDR2 SNEGSKA (reference sequence). CDR3 size: 14 residues. CDR3: CSASSGGVGTEAFF. The CDR3 DNA reads as TGCAGTGCTAGTTCAGGGGGCGTAGGCACTGAAGCTTTCTTT.

V gene TRBV5-6 combines with J gene TRBJ2-3, with 7 bases identical to TRBD1. Per germline, CDR1 SGHDT and CDR2 YYEEEE. V was pared by 4 bases and J by 0 bases, with 8 bases of the junction left unmatched. This CDR3 has 16 residues. The CDR3: CASSVPGTASTDTQYF. CDR3 DNA sequence: TGTGCCAGCAGCGTCCCCGGGACAGCGAGCACAGATACGCAGTATTTT.

The chain links TRBV25-1 to TRBJ2-1; 9 bases align to TRBD2. CDR1 and CDR2 from the germline V gene are MGHDK and SYGVNS. CDR3 length equals 17 residues. V lost 8 bases, J lost 2 bases, and 13 bases stayed unmatched. CDR3: CASADHMTSGAYNEQFF. The CDR3 DNA follows: TGTGCCAGCGCCGATCATATGACTAGCGGAGCCTACAATGAGCAGTTCTTC.

The CDR3 is CASSAQGAEYNEQFF. The CDR3 DNA is TGCGCCAGCAGCGCACAGGGGGCGGAATACAATGAGCAGTTCTTC. The chain uses TRBV5-1 and TRBJ2-1, with TRBD1 matching over 9 bases. In germline, CDR1 is SGHRS, CDR2 YFSETQ. The length of the CDR3 is 15 residues. V shed 4 bases, J shed 4 bases, and the junction held 6 bases outside the gene matches.

The genes are TRBV19 and TRBJ1-5; D is uncertain. The ends were cut back, 3 bases at V and 3 bases at J, with 12 bases in the middle. The CDR3 consists of 15 residues. Germline V gene sequence: CDR1 LNHDA, CDR2 SQIVND (reference sequence). CDR3 in DNA: TGTGCCAGTAGTATTGGGCAGTTAGTCAATCAGCCCCAGCATTTT. The encoded protein is CASSIGQLVNQPQHF.

The chain has TRBV11-2 and TRBJ2-7; possible D gene TRBD2, 5 bases. Germline CDR1 reads SGHAT; CDR2 reads FQNNGV. The CDR3 spans 17 residues. V lost 5 bases, J lost 0 bases, and 20 bases lay in between. The CDR3, as DNA: TGTGCCAGCAGCCTGGCCCTCGGACTCCTTAGCTCCTACGAGCAGTACTTC. Its protein product is CASSLALGLLSSYEQYF.